Following are 9 T cell receptor beta chains from one sample sequenced in a study of T cell changes during pregnancy in multiple sclerosis. The protocol was immunoSEQ multiplex PCR, while the TCRdb copy is restricted to in-frame clones and leaves out a portion. The sample records just over 30,000 clones, approximately 90% being singletons. The sample was CD8+ T cells from peripheral blood mononuclear cells, taken in the second trimester of pregnancy. The receptors were sampled from a female donor with multiple sclerosis, enrolled in a pregnancy study.

The chain joins TRBV6-4 to TRBJ1-1; the D gene is possibly TRBD1 (5 bases). The CDR3 is made up of 14 amino acids. Trimming took 6 bases from V and 0 from J, leaving 11 bases between them. Germline values: CDR1 MRHNA, CDR2 SNTAGT. CDR3 bases: TGTGCCAGCAGAAGACAGAGTATGAACACTGAAGCTTTCTTT. Translation: CASRRQSMNTEAFF.

V gene TRBV29-1 combines with J gene TRBJ2-2; tentative D call: TRBD2 (5 bases). V lost 8 bases, J lost 3 bases, and 13 bases lay in between. In germline, CDR1 is SQVTM, CDR2 ANQGSEA. This CDR3 contains 13 residues. CDR3 DNA: TGCAGCTCTCGTCAGGACTACACCGGGGAGCTGTTTTTT. It specifies CSSRQDYTGELFF.

The chain joins TRBV20-1 to TRBJ2-7; TRBD2 aligns across 8 bases. This CDR3 spans 11 amino acids. Unmatched junction bases numbered 6, after V lost 6 bases and J lost 8 bases. CDR1 and CDR2 from the germline V gene are DFQATT and SNEGSKA (reference sequence). CDR3 protein: CSAASGRKQYF. DNA of the CDR3: TGCAGTGCAGCCAGCGGGAGAAAGCAGTACTTC.

The rearrangement links TRBV4-2 to TRBJ2-1; 11 bases agree with TRBD2. The CDR3 has 16 amino acids. Germline V lookup: CDR1 LGHNA, CDR2 YNFKEQ. V was pared by 0 bases and J by 4 bases, with 2 bases of the junction left unmatched. The CDR3 bases are TGTGCCAGCAGCCAAGACGCTAGCGGGAGGTACAATGAGCAGTTCTTC. Encoded protein: CASSQDASGRYNEQFF.

The J gene is TRBJ2-3, the V gene TRBV6-6, with a weak D call TRBD2 (5 bases). Germline CDR1 is MNHNY and CDR2 is SVGAGI (reference sequence). Trimming cost V 8 bases and J 5 bases, with 11 bases left between them. This CDR3 is 12 amino acids long. This CDR3 is CASLQGRDTQYF. Written as DNA, the CDR3 is TGTGCCAGCCTCCAAGGGAGAGATACGCAGTATTTT.

The CDR3, as DNA: TGTGCCAGCAGCTTCGACAGGGGGCTCGAGCAGTACTTC. Its protein product is CASSFDRGLEQYF. The genes are TRBV7-2 and TRBJ2-7; 10 nucleotides match TRBD1. V lost 3 bases to trimming and J lost 6 bases; unmatched junction nucleotides: 2. The CDR3 has 13 amino acids. CDR1 and CDR2 (germline): SGHTA, FQGNSA.

The chain carries TRBV6-6 and TRBJ2-7, with 10 nucleotides matching TRBD2. Germline loops: CDR1 MNHNY, CDR2 SVGAGI (reference sequence). The CDR3 sequence is 16 residues long. After removal of 10 bases from V and 1 base from J, the junction contained 13 bases not matched to a gene. Here the CDR3 reads CAIGGRGLAPSYEQYF. The CDR3 DNA sequence: TGTGCCATAGGGGGGAGGGGACTAGCGCCTTCCTACGAGCAGTACTTC.

The rearrangement joins TRBV6-1 to TRBJ2-3, with D unresolved. Trimming cost V 4 bases and J 0 bases, with 14 bases left between them. Germline CDR1 MNHNS, CDR2 SASEGT. The CDR3 is 16 amino acids. CDR3 loop: CASSGNRPASTDTQYF. Here the CDR3 DNA reads TGTGCCAGCAGTGGAAACCGACCAGCGAGCACAGATACGCAGTATTTT.

CDR3 in DNA: TGTGCCAGCGGGGGGGGAGATACGCAGTATTTT. Its protein product is CASGGGDTQYF. The chain employs TRBV13 and TRBJ2-3; TRBD2 matches at 7 bases. CDR1 and CDR2 (germline): PRHDT, FYEKMQ (reference sequence). There are 11 residues in the CDR3. V was clipped by 8 bases and J by 5 bases; unmatched bases: 1. Supplemented by reference TRBV13 and TRBJ2-3, the full variable domain reads AAGVIQSPRHLIKEKRETATLKCYPIPRHDTVYWYQQGPGQDPQFLISFYEKMQSDKGSIPDRFSAQQFSDYHSELNMSSLELGDSALYFCASGGGDTQYFGPGTRLTVL.